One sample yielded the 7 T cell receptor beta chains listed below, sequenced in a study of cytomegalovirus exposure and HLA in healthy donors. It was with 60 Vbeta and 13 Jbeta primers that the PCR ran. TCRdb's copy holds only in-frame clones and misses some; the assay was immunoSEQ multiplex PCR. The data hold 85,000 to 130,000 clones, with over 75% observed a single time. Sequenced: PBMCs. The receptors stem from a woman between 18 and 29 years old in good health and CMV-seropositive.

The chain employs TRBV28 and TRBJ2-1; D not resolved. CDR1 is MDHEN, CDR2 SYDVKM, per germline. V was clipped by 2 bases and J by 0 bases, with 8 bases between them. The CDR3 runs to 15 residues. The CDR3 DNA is TGTGCCAGCAGTTTACACTCGGGCTCCTACAATGAGCAGTTCTTC. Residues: CASSLHSGSYNEQFF.

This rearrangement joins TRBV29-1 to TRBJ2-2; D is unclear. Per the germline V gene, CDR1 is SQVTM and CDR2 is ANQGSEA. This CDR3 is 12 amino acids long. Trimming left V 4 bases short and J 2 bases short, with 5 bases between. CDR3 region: CSVAVNTGELFF. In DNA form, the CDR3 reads TGCAGCGTTGCAGTTAACACCGGGGAGCTGTTTTTT.

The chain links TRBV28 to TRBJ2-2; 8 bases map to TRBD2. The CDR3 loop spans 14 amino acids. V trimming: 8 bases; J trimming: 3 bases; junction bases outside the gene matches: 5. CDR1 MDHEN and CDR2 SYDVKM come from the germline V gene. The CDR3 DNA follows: TGTGCCAGCCTCGGGACTAGTCACACCGGGGAGCTGTTTTTT. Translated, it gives CASLGTSHTGELFF. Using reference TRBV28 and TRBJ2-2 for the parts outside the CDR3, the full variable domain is DVKVTQSSRYLVKRTGEKVFLECVQDMDHENMFWYRQDPGLGLRLIYFSYDVKMKEKGDIPEGYSVSREKKERFSLILESASTNQTSMYLCASLGTSHTGELFFGEGSRLTVL.

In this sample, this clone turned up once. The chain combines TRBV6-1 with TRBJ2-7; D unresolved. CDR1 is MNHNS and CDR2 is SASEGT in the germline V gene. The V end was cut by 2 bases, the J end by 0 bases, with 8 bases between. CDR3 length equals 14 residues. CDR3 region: CASSERQSSYEQYF. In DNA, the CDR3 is TGTGCCAGCAGTGAACGCCAGTCCTCCTACGAGCAGTACTTC.

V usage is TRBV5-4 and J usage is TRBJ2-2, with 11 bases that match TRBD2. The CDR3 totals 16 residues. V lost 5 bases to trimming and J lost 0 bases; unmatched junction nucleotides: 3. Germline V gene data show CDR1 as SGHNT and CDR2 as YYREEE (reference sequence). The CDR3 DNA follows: TGTGCCAGCAGGCCGACTAGCGGGACGAACACCGGGGAGCTGTTTTTT. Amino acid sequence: CASRPTSGTNTGELFF.

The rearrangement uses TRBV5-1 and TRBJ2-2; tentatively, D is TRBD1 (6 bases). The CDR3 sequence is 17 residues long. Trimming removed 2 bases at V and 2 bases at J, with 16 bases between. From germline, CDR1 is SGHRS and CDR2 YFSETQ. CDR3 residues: CASSFAGAGFNTGELFF. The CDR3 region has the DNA TGCGCCAGCAGCTTCGCAGGGGCCGGTTTTAACACCGGGGAGCTGTTTTTT.

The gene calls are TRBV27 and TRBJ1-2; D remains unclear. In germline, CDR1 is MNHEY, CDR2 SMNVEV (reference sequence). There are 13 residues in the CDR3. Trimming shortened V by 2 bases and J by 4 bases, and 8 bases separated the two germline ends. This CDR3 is CASSLDRSYGYTF. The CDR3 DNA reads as TGTGCCAGCAGTTTAGACCGGAGCTATGGCTACACCTTC.